The 20 T cell receptor beta chains presented below share a single source sample, sequenced in a study of response to subunit inactivated influenza vaccine. TCRdb used MiXCR to reprocess the RT-PCR reads, holding one entry per CDR3 protein. The sample holds about 610,000 distinct CDR3 sequences, roughly 15% seen once. The specimen was PBMCs from blood, collected about 11 days after vaccination. The receptors stem from a man aged 45 to 65 who received an inactivated influenza vaccine.

J is TRBJ2-1 and V is TRBV10-3; 9 nucleotides agree with TRBD2. CDR1 is ENHRY and CDR2 is SYGVKD in the germline V gene. Trimming at V came to 2 bases and at J to 4 bases, leaving 21 bases not matched to a gene. The CDR3 has 21 residues. In nucleotides, the CDR3 is TGTGCCATCAGTGAGGATTCCGGGCTAGCGGGACATCCTTACCTTTACAATGAGCAGTTCTTC. Translation: CAISEDSGLAGHPYLYNEQFF.

This clonotype was detected a few times. The chain carries TRBV7-2 and TRBJ2-1; 10 bases are a match to TRBD2. Germline-derived CDR1 and CDR2 are SGHTA and FQGNSA. J gave up 3 bases and V 3 bases, and 5 bases lay outside the gene matches. This CDR3 is 16 amino acids long. The DNA for the CDR3 is TGTGCCAGCAGCTTGACCGGGACTAGCGTCTACAATGAGCAGTTCTTC. Translated: CASSLTGTSVYNEQFF.

The sample holds a few counts of this clonotype. The CDR3 nucleotides read TGTGCCTGGAGTGTACTCGGGGCTACGTTTGAAGCTTTCTTT. This translates into CAWSVLGATFEAFF. The chain is built from TRBV30 and TRBJ1-1; perhaps TRBD1 as D (5 bases). The ends were cut back, 0 bases at V and 7 bases at J, with 15 bases in the middle. The germline V gene encodes CDR1 GTSNPN and CDR2 SVGIG (reference sequence). The CDR3 is made up of 14 amino acids.

This clonotype has at least ten counts. The chain is built from TRBV20-1 and TRBJ2-1; no reliable D call. CDR1 is DFQATT and CDR2 is SNEGSKA in the germline V gene (reference sequence). The CDR3 sequence is 13 residues long. Trimming pared 3 bases from V and 3 bases from J, leaving 9 bases between. The CDR3 protein is CSASGLFYNEQFF. For the CDR3, the DNA is TGCAGTGCTAGCGGTCTTTTCTACAATGAGCAGTTCTTC.

V gene TRBV6-2 or TRBV6-3 combines with J gene TRBJ2-1; TRBD2 matches 9 bases. Germline V lookup: CDR1 MNHEY, CDR2 SVGEGT. The CDR3 length is 15 residues. V shed 6 bases, J shed 10 bases, and the junction held 13 bases outside the gene matches. The CDR3 is CASSRGLATRNEQFF. CDR3 sequence (DNA): TGTGCCAGCAGCCGCGGACTAGCGACGCGGAACGAGCAGTTCTTC.

This clonotype turned up a few times. The chain links TRBV20-1 to TRBJ2-3; D tentatively reads TRBD1 or TRBD2 (5 bases each). The CDR3 consists of 14 residues. Germline values: CDR1 DFQATT, CDR2 SNEGSKA (reference sequence). Trimming removed 5 bases from V and 2 bases from J, with 14 bases in between. For the CDR3, the DNA is TGCAGTGCTCCGACCAGAGGGGTCACAGATACGCAGTATTTT. Its translation is CSAPTRGVTDTQYF.

The V call is TRBV4-3, the J call TRBJ2-7, with 10 bases identical to TRBD2. V was clipped by 1 base and J by 6 bases; unmatched bases: 3. CDR1 is LGHNA and CDR2 is YSLEER in the germline V gene. The CDR3 totals 14 residues. CDR3 sequence: CASSQGAGGIEQYF. The CDR3 DNA sequence: TGCGCCAGCAGCCAAGGAGCGGGGGGGATCGAGCAGTACTTC.

The chain couples TRBV5-1 to TRBJ1-6; D is unclear. Looked up from germline, CDR1 is SGHRS and CDR2 is YFSETQ. The CDR3 runs to 12 residues. V gave up 0 bases and J gave up 7 bases, with 2 bases separating them. CDR3 sequence: CASSLENSPLHF. The CDR3 region has the DNA TGCGCCAGCAGCTTGGAGAATTCACCCCTCCACTTT.

The rearrangement links TRBV12-3 or TRBV12-4 to TRBJ2-7; tentatively, D is TRBD2 (5 bases). The CDR3 extends over 13 amino acids. The V and J ends lost 8 bases and 5 bases respectively, with 16 bases between them. CDR3: CASSKLEANEQYF. The CDR3 DNA reads as TGTGCCAGCTCAAAGTTGGAGGCGAACGAGCAGTACTTC.

This clonotype turned up a few times. This chain connects TRBV28 to TRBJ2-2, with 10 nucleotides matching TRBD2. V lost 7 bases and J lost 5; bases outside the gene matches: 10. Germline CDR1 MDHEN, CDR2 SYDVKM. This CDR3 contains 16 residues. In DNA form, the CDR3 reads TGTGCCAGCATTTTCTCTAGCGGGAGCGGAACCGGGGAGCTGTTTTTT. This sequence encodes CASIFSSGSGTGELFF.

The table lists this clonotype with many counts. This sequence joins TRBV29-1 and TRBJ2-1; possibly TRBD2 for D (6 bases). V lost 4 bases and J lost 0, with 7 bases in between. Germline assignment: CDR1 SQVTM and CDR2 ANQGSEA. The CDR3 runs to 13 residues. CDR3 in amino acids: CSVAGGSYNEQFF. The CDR3 DNA follows: TGCAGCGTTGCCGGGGGCTCCTACAATGAGCAGTTCTTC.

The rearrangement links TRBV29-1 to TRBJ2-7; 7 bases align to TRBD1. The V and J ends lost 0 bases and 2 bases, in that order; junction bases with no gene match: 7. The length of the CDR3 is 15 residues. From germline, CDR1 is SQVTM and CDR2 ANQGSEA. For the CDR3, the DNA is TGCAGCGTTGAAGATCGAGGGGGCGTGACCTACGAGCAGTACTTC. It codes for CSVEDRGGVTYEQYF.

This clonotype has more than one count but fewer than ten. The chain joins TRBV5-1 to TRBJ1-4; D is uncertain. V was trimmed by 0 bases and J by 8 bases, leaving 14 bases between them. The length of the CDR3 is 15 residues. From germline, CDR1 is SGHRS and CDR2 YFSETQ. The DNA of the CDR3 is TGCGCCAGCAGCTTGGGCGGCTCTGGAGGGGAAAAACTGTTTTTT. As protein: CASSLGGSGGEKLFF. Drawing the rest from reference TRBV5-1 and TRBJ1-4, the complete variable domain is KAGVTQTPRYLIKTRGQQVTLSCSPISGHRSVSWYQQTPGQGLQFLFEYFSETQRNKGNFPGRFSGRQFSNSRSEMNVSTLELGDSALYLCASSLGGSGGEKLFFGSGTQLSVL.

The table lists this clonotype with many counts. This sequence joins TRBV20-1 and TRBJ2-7, with 9 nucleotides matching TRBD2. Per the germline V gene, CDR1 is DFQATT and CDR2 is SNEGSKA (reference sequence). The V and J ends lost 1 base and 6 bases, in that order; junction bases with no gene match: 16. The CDR3 runs to 17 residues. The CDR3 loop reads CSARAGGSGGVKVEQYF. CDR3 in DNA: TGCAGTGCTAGAGCCGGGGGTAGCGGGGGTGTGAAAGTCGAGCAGTACTTC.

This clonotype occurred a few times. This chain joins TRBV28 and TRBJ2-3, with unresolved D. The CDR3 is 15 residues long. Germline loops: CDR1 MDHEN, CDR2 SYDVKM. Trimming cost V 7 bases and J 1 base, with 15 bases left between them. The CDR3 DNA reads as TGTGCCAGCACCGTGCTGCGACCTGGCACAGATACGCAGTATTTT. This translates into CASTVLRPGTDTQYF.

This chain connects TRBV28 to TRBJ2-1; the D is unclear. The CDR3 runs 12 residues. CDR1 and CDR2 from the germline V gene are MDHEN and SYDVKM. V was clipped by 10 bases and J by 0 bases, with 7 bases between them. The CDR3 is CAIESSYNEQFF. In DNA, the CDR3 is TGTGCCATCGAAAGCTCCTACAATGAGCAGTTCTTC.

The rearrangement links TRBV4-1 to TRBJ2-1; no definite D call. With 2 bases removed from V and 1 base from J, the gap between germline ends came to 9 bases. Germline-derived CDR1 and CDR2 are MGHRA and YSYEKL. CDR3 length: 15 amino acids. CDR3 residues: CASSQTGQSYNEQFF. In DNA form, the CDR3 reads TGCGCCAGCAGCCAAACCGGGCAATCCTACAATGAGCAGTTCTTC.

This clonotype has a handful of counts. The chain has TRBV29-1 and TRBJ2-1, with D perhaps assigned TRBD1 or TRBD2 (6 bases each). V lost 7 bases, J lost 7 bases, and 11 bases lay in between. Germline-derived CDR1 and CDR2 are SQVTM and ANQGSEA. The CDR3 has 11 residues. In nucleotides, the CDR3 is TGCAGCGGCGCGGGACAAAATGAGCAGTTCTTC. Protein sequence: CSGAGQNEQFF.

This clonotype has a handful of counts. The rearrangement links TRBV20-1 to TRBJ2-3; 8 nucleotides match TRBD2. V trimming: 3 bases; J trimming: 2 bases; junction bases outside the gene matches: 7. This CDR3 comprises 15 residues. Germline CDR1 and CDR2: DFQATT and SNEGSKA (reference sequence). In DNA, the CDR3 is TGCAGTGCTAGCCCCAGCGGGGGTCACACAGATACGCAGTATTTT. Translated, it gives CSASPSGGHTDTQYF.

This chain uses TRBV20-1 with TRBJ2-1; the match to TRBD2 covers 14 bases. Looked up from germline, CDR1 is DFQATT and CDR2 is SNEGSKA (reference sequence). J lost 9 bases, V lost 6 bases, and 7 bases had no gene match. CDR3 size: 14 residues. This CDR3 is CSASGTSGRLEQFF. The DNA of the CDR3 is TGCAGTGCCTCCGGGACTAGCGGGAGACTTGAGCAGTTCTTC.